One and the same sample provided the 22 T cell receptor beta chains below, sequenced in a study of shared clonotypes between healthy human individuals. Generated by immunoSEQ multiplex PCR, the TCRdb table keeps only in-frame clones and is missing some. The sample lists about 1.1 million clones, 75% to 85% occurring once. Sequenced material: memory CD4+ T cells from PBMCs. The subset: CD45RA-negative fraction. Every receptor here comes from a young man in good health. Some clones in this sample may be carry-over from other donors' samples.

The chain couples TRBV7-2 to TRBJ2-3; D unresolved. Germline V lookup: CDR1 SGHTA, CDR2 FQGNSA. The V and J ends lost 1 base and 6 bases respectively, with 11 bases between them. The CDR3 sequence is 14 residues long. The CDR3: CASSLGQPFDTQYF. In nucleotides, the CDR3 is TGTGCCAGCAGCTTAGGTCAGCCCTTTGATACGCAGTATTTT.

This clone was observed at least ten times. V and J are TRBV4-1 and TRBJ2-5; D gene unclear. The germline V gene encodes CDR1 MGHRA and CDR2 YSYEKL. V was pared by 4 bases and J by 4 bases, with 7 bases between. The CDR3 is 12 amino acids. CDR3 nucleotides: TGCGCCAGCAGCCTCCAAGGAGAGACCCAGTACTTC. This encodes CASSLQGETQYF.

This chain connects TRBV5-1 to TRBJ2-5, with D perhaps TRBD1 or TRBD2 (5 bases each). The CDR3 totals 15 residues. Between the trimmed V and J ends, which lost 0 bases and 5 bases, there was a span of 14 bases. Germline loops: CDR1 SGHRS, CDR2 YFSETQ. CDR3 coding DNA: TGCGCCAGCAGCTTGGGTAAACGGGACGGGGAGACCCAGTACTTC. Encoded protein: CASSLGKRDGETQYF.

The rearrangement links TRBV7-6 to TRBJ1-5; a possible D gene is TRBD1 (5 bases). The CDR3 is 14 amino acids. The V end lost 1 base, the J end lost 7 bases, and 11 bases lay between the germline ends. Looked up from germline, CDR1 is SGHVS and CDR2 is FNYEAQ. CDR3 sequence: CASSLGAAGQPQHF. The DNA of the CDR3 is TGTGCCAGCAGCTTAGGGGCCGCAGGGCAGCCCCAGCATTTT.

As concerns this clone: At the DNA level, this CDR3 is encoded by other sequences in the same sample as well. The V gene is TRBV9, the J gene TRBJ2-7; TRBD2 matches at 9 bases. CDR3 length: 14 residues. V shed 2 bases and J 1 base; nucleotides not matched to a gene: 1. Per the germline V gene, CDR1 is SGDLS and CDR2 is YYNGEE. The chain's CDR3 is CASSVTSGSYEQYF. Here the CDR3 DNA reads TGTGCCAGCAGCGTGACTAGCGGTTCCTACGAGCAGTACTTC.

J is TRBJ2-7 and V is TRBV7-2, with D perhaps TRBD1 (5 bases). Trimming stripped 4 bases from V and 3 bases from J, with 16 bases between. The CDR3 contains 15 residues. Germline V gene data show CDR1 as SGHTA and CDR2 as FQGNSA. The CDR3 spells CASSYQQSGFYEQYF. The CDR3 DNA is TGTGCCAGCAGCTACCAGCAGTCAGGGTTCTACGAGCAGTACTTC.

The rearrangement links TRBV5-1 to TRBJ1-1; tentative D call: TRBD1 (5 bases). The germline V gene encodes CDR1 SGHRS and CDR2 YFSETQ. Trimming cost V 3 bases and J 3 bases, with 15 bases left between them. The CDR3 covers 15 residues. The chain's CDR3 is CASSWTGTSDTEAFF. The CDR3 region has the DNA TGCGCCAGCAGCTGGACCGGGACTTCGGACACTGAAGCTTTCTTT.

This chain links TRBV27 with TRBJ2-2, with 12 bases aligning to TRBD2. CDR1 is MNHEY, CDR2 SMNVEV, per germline (reference sequence). This CDR3 region has 16 residues. Unmatched junction bases numbered 6, after V lost 5 bases and J lost 5 bases. The CDR3 nucleotides are TGTGCCAGCAGTCACCAACTAGCGGGAGGTACCGGGGAGCTGTTTTTT. Translation gives CASSHQLAGGTGELFF.

The chain has TRBV7-3 and TRBJ2-7, with 9 bases fitting TRBD2. The germline V gene encodes CDR1 SGHTA and CDR2 FQGTGA. Trimming at V came to 5 bases and at J to 6 bases, leaving 8 bases not matched to a gene. This CDR3 has 14 residues. As DNA, the CDR3 is TGTGCCAGCAGCGCACTAGCGGGTTTCTCCGAGCAGTACTTC. This translates into CASSALAGFSEQYF. Full variable domain (outside the CDR3, taken from reference TRBV7-3 and TRBJ2-7): GAGVSQTPSNKVTEKGKYVELRCDPISGHTALYWYRQSLGQGPEFLIYFQGTGAADDSGLPNDRFFAVRPEGSVSTLKIQRTERGDSAVYLCASSALAGFSEQYFGPGTRLTVT.

A remark on this clone: This sample also contains other DNA sequences that code for the same CDR3. This rearrangement joins TRBV9 to TRBJ1-4; no clear D gene. The V end was cut by 6 bases, the J end by 3 bases, with 9 bases between. Germline CDR1 reads SGDLS; CDR2 reads YYNGEE. The CDR3 covers 13 residues. Here the CDR3 reads CASTRGANEKLFF. CDR3 sequence (DNA): TGTGCCAGCACCCGGGGTGCTAATGAAAAACTGTTTTTT.

The chain employs TRBV7-2 and TRBJ2-7, with D perhaps assigned TRBD1 or TRBD2 (6 bases each). Trimming left V 5 bases short and J 0 bases short, with 17 bases between. Germline V gives CDR1 SGHTA, CDR2 FQGNSA. The CDR3 is 16 residues long. The CDR3 DNA is TGTGCCAGCAGCCCGGGGGCGGACGCAAGCTCCTACGAGCAGTACTTC. Translating it yields CASSPGADASSYEQYF.

The chain recombines TRBV18 with TRBJ2-5, with a possible D match to TRBD1 (6 bases). Germline V gives CDR1 KGHSH, CDR2 LQKENI. The CDR3 spans 14 residues. The V end was cut by 3 bases, the J end by 5 bases, with 13 bases between. CDR3 DNA: TGTGCCAGCTCACCCTCGGCAGGGGTCGAGACCCAGTACTTC. Encoded protein: CASSPSAGVETQYF. The full variable domain, in which reference TRBV18 and TRBJ2-5 provide the parts outside the CDR3, is NAGVMQNPRHLVRRRGQEARLRCSPMKGHSHVYWYRQLPEEGLKFMVYLQKENIIDESGMPKERFSAEFPKEGPSILRIQQVVRGDSAAYFCASSPSAGVETQYFGPGTRLLVL.

This clone showed up just once. The chain couples TRBV7-9 to TRBJ2-7; 7 bases are shared with TRBD2. The CDR3 is made up of 15 amino acids. Germline loops: CDR1 SEHNR, CDR2 FQNEAQ (reference sequence). J was trimmed by 0 bases and V by 5 bases; bases with no gene match: 7. CDR3 in amino acids: CASSPGEGLSYEQYF. For the CDR3, the DNA is TGTGCCAGCAGCCCCGGGGAGGGACTCTCCTACGAGCAGTACTTC.

The chain uses TRBV5-4 and TRBJ1-2, with TRBD1 matching 8 bases. Germline CDR1 reads SGHNT; CDR2 reads YYREEE (reference sequence). Germline trimming cut 1 base from V and 7 bases from J; bases unmatched to any gene: 3. CDR3 length equals 13 residues. DNA of the CDR3: TGTGCCAGCAGCTTGCAGGGGGCCGGTGGCTACACCTTC. It codes for CASSLQGAGGYTF.

This clone showed up just a few times. This clone may be a read error of a much larger clone one base away. The chain recombines TRBV29-1 with TRBJ2-5, with a weak D call TRBD2 (5 bases). The DNA end favors TRBJ2-7, so the J call may be wrong. The CDR3 contains 12 residues. The V gene's germline CDR1 is SQVTM and CDR2 ANQGSEA. The CDR3 nucleotides read TGCAGCGTTGGAACCGAGGGTTACGAGCAGTACTTC. This translates into CSVGTEGYEQYF.

As concerns this clone: A much larger clone differs from this one at a single base, so this may be a read error. The same CDR3 arises from other DNA sequences in this sample as well. The chain links TRBV6-6 to TRBJ1-1, with D unresolved. The CDR3 is 15 amino acids. CDR1 and CDR2 (germline): MNHNY, SVGAGI (reference sequence). Written as DNA, the CDR3 is TGTGCCAGCAGCACTCGGGGTCAGTCGAACACTGAGGCTTTCTTT. Its translation is CASSTRGQSNTEAFF.

The chain combines TRBV19 with TRBJ1-5; perhaps TRBD1 as D (5 bases). V was shortened by 3 bases and J by 0 bases, with 21 bases between the two germline ends. The CDR3 covers 19 residues. Germline V gene sequence: CDR1 LNHDA, CDR2 SQIVND (reference sequence). The CDR3 region is CASSIFAGKSTYSNQPQHF. The CDR3 nucleotides are TGTGCCAGTAGTATCTTTGCAGGGAAATCAACTTATAGCAATCAGCCCCAGCATTTT.

The chain carries TRBV7-2 and TRBJ2-7; 16 positions match TRBD2. Trimming took 5 bases from V and 6 from J; bases not matched to a gene: 4. Germline assignment: CDR1 SGHTA and CDR2 FQGNSA. There are 15 residues in the CDR3. The CDR3 protein is CASSVGTSGRGEQYF. The CDR3 nucleotides are TGTGCCAGCAGCGTCGGGACTAGCGGGAGGGGCGAGCAGTACTTC.

The rearrangement joins TRBV2 to TRBJ1-2; 8 bases fit TRBD1. CDR1 and CDR2 from the germline V gene are SNHLY and FYNNEI. V lost 6 bases to trimming and J lost 7 bases; unmatched junction nucleotides: 4. This CDR3 comprises 12 residues. CDR3 sequence: CASSRTGRGYTF. CDR3 DNA sequence: TGTGCCAGCAGCCGGACAGGGCGTGGCTACACCTTC.

The chain has TRBV18 and TRBJ2-3; D remains unclear. CDR1 is KGHSH and CDR2 is LQKENI in the germline V gene. CDR3 length: 15 residues. The V and J ends lost 4 bases and 1 base respectively, with 12 bases between them. This CDR3 reads CASSLLSSGTDTQYF. The CDR3, as DNA: TGTGCCAGCTCACTCCTTTCATCCGGCACAGATACGCAGTATTTT.

The chain employs TRBV5-1 and TRBJ2-3; either TRBD1 or TRBD2 may fit D (5 bases each). This CDR3 region has 16 residues. V was clipped by 7 bases and J by 4 bases, with 22 bases between them. The germline CDR1 and CDR2 sequences are SGHRS and YFSETQ. The CDR3 sequence is CASLGVAGAPPDTQYF. For the CDR3, the DNA is TGCGCCAGCTTGGGGGTCGCGGGCGCCCCCCCAGATACGCAGTATTTT.

This chain joins TRBV4-1 and TRBJ2-7; D gene uncertain. Germline lookup yields CDR1 MGHRA and CDR2 YSYEKL. V was clipped by 4 bases and J by 3 bases, with 16 bases between them. CDR3 length: 15 amino acids. The CDR3 protein is CASSRGPSGGYEQYF. The CDR3, as DNA: TGCGCCAGCAGCCGAGGCCCGTCGGGCGGCTACGAGCAGTACTTC.